Described below is a single TCR beta chain sequence and its context. It has no known antigen specificity. A read error may account for a junction end that differs from germline. Library generation was performed with 5' RACE. Instrument on record: Illumina HiSeq 2500. A second roughly 6 to 12 cycle PCR used a sample-barcoded 5' primer and a J-beta primer mix. Each TCR beta cDNA molecule received a unique molecular identifier from a template-switch 5' adaptor carrying 12 random nucleotides. Each sample yielded at least 2.5 million CDR3-containing paired-end reads. First-strand cDNA was synthesized from all RNA with the Mint cDNA synthesis kit, primed by a TRBC-specific oligonucleotide. Following uracil-DNA glycosylase treatment, all cDNA underwent a first 18-cycle PCR with the universal primers M1SS and BC2_uni_R. Per the authors' processing: For normalization, 1 million high-quality reads were randomly selected from each sample, with every read carrying a distinct molecular identifier. Reads sharing molecular identifiers were discarded rather than binned into consensus sequences. MiTCR, set to a Q25 quality threshold and the strictest error-elimination algorithm, was used for CDR3 identification, clonotype clustering and error correction. A nonparametric unseen species model with Euler transformation was used to estimate a lower bound on total TCR beta diversity. The public reads were reanalyzed by TCRdb: fastp trimming at Q25, MiXCR alignment, in-frame beta chains only. Rows are combined by CDR3 protein, so each entry shows the most common genes and DNA. What appears here as the V and J calls and clone size reflects TCRdb's work, not the paper's. Across this sample there are roughly 680,000 distinct CDR3 sequences, with about 21% seen only once. The biggest ten clones account for roughly 3.6% of the sample.

The germline V gene provides CDR1 SGHDN and CDR2 FVKESK. From the cysteine through the phenylalanine, the CDR3 covers 12 amino acids. Left in the record is the CDR3 DNA by itself, 36 bases read in frame from the first base. This sample is drawn from a study of blood T cells in healthy people across ages (dated by TCRdb to the mid-2010s). A note on the overall study: In model experiments, template switching captured about one uniquely barcoded TCR beta cDNA molecule for every two T cells. Age-related changes in TCR beta repertoire diversity were measured in the study by deep sequencing normalized with unique cDNA molecular identifiers. To avoid experimental bias, donors of different ages were distributed randomly across sequencing lanes. Four age groups were formed from the donors: young (average approximately 17 years), middle-aged (approximately 40), aged (about 62) and long-lived (more than 75). The study analyzed two additional independent replicas of 1 million unique cDNA reads from the same blood draw for two donors, one aged 18 to 30 and one aged 80 or older.

The study at large found these results: Compared with the aged group, the long-lived group had more naive CD4+ T cells, fewer expanded clones and increased TCR diversity, suggesting age selection. The percentage of naive T cells measured by flow cytometry correlated strongly with observed TCR beta diversity. Bulk unsorted PBMC profiling prevented conclusive comparison of naive and antigen-experienced compartments. Donor CMV infection status was unknown, potentially confounding age-related changes in expanded clonotypes. Observed TCR beta diversity per million T cells fell roughly linearly with age, and a significant reduction was already apparent by age roughly 41. Total diversity estimates from one million sequenced T cells were considered lower bounds and underestimates.

Systemically healthy Caucasian individuals from Russia, approximately 39 in total and aged about 6 to 90 years, were included as donors. Around 10 milliliters of peripheral blood were collected from each donor into EDTA-treated Vacutainer tubes. Ficoll-Paque density-gradient centrifugation was used to isolate PBMCs, with at least 7 million obtained per sample. Total RNA, at least 5 micrograms per sample, was extracted from PBMCs with Trizol reagent. For every donor, flow cytometry on a PBMC aliquot measured the percentage of naive CD45RAhigh/CD27high T cells. This chain is built from TRBV14 and TRBJ2-7; TRBD1 is a weak D gene call, 7 bases matching. The source is a man between 65 and 79 years old in good health. The specimen sequenced was blood. The DNA sequence is as follows: TGTGCCAGCAGCCAAGACCGCGGGACAGACAACTTC. This gives the protein CASSQDRGTDNF.